One and the same sample provided the 5 T cell receptor beta chains below, sequenced in a study of T cell changes during pregnancy in multiple sclerosis. Only in-frame clones appear in the TCRdb table, and some are missing; sequencing was by immunoSEQ multiplex PCR. In the table there are tens of thousands of clones, approximately 90% of which are singletons. The sequenced sample was CD4+ T cells from peripheral blood mononuclear cells, obtained in the first trimester of pregnancy. These receptors originate from a female donor with multiple sclerosis, enrolled in a pregnancy study.

The chain joins TRBV5-4 to TRBJ2-7; the match to TRBD2 covers 13 bases. Per the germline V gene, CDR1 is SGHNT and CDR2 is YYREEE (reference sequence). Trimming at V came to 4 bases and at J to 2 bases, leaving 12 bases not matched to a gene. This CDR3 is 18 amino acids long. Here the CDR3 reads CASSQLRTSGSRAYEQYF. The CDR3 nucleotides read TGTGCCAGCAGCCAATTGAGGACTAGCGGGAGTCGAGCCTACGAGCAGTACTTC.

The chain carries TRBV5-1 and TRBJ2-1; 14 bases fit TRBD2. Germline assignment: CDR1 SGHRS and CDR2 YFSETQ. The CDR3 loop spans 19 amino acids. J lost 0 bases, V lost 3 bases, and 8 bases had no gene match. CDR3 protein: CASSWTTSGRASSYNEQFF. The CDR3 bases are TGCGCCAGCAGCTGGACGACTAGCGGGAGGGCAAGCTCCTACAATGAGCAGTTCTTC.

The genes are TRBV4-3 and TRBJ2-1, with 8 bases identical to TRBD2. Per the germline V gene, CDR1 is LGHNA and CDR2 is YSLEER. CDR3 length: 17 amino acids. V lost 0 bases, J lost 3 bases, and 7 bases stayed unmatched. CDR3 DNA: TGCGCCAGCAGCCAAGATTTGAGTAGCGGGGTCTACAATGAGCAGTTCTTC. This codes for CASSQDLSSGVYNEQFF.

The chain links TRBV7-9 to TRBJ2-1, with 9 bases lining up with TRBD2. This CDR3 is 18 amino acids long. CDR1 SEHNR and CDR2 FQNEAQ come from the germline V gene (reference sequence). The trim removed 5 bases at V and 0 bases at J, leaving 11 bases unmatched. CDR3 in amino acids: CASSLPLAGTDSYNEQFF. The CDR3 DNA is TGTGCCAGCAGCCTCCCCCTAGCGGGGACGGACTCCTACAATGAGCAGTTCTTC.

This clone was recorded once. V gene TRBV28 combines with J gene TRBJ1-5; 7 positions agree with TRBD1. Germline CDR1 and CDR2: MDHEN and SYDVKM. The CDR3 is 15 amino acids. J lost 4 bases, V lost 7 bases, and 10 bases had no gene match. The CDR3 loop is CASNPKGTANQPQHF. DNA of the CDR3: TGTGCCAGCAATCCGAAGGGGACAGCGAATCAGCCCCAGCATTTT. The full variable domain, its missing parts supplied by reference TRBV28 and TRBJ1-5, is DVKVTQSSRYLVKRTGEKVFLECVQDMDHENMFWYRQDPGLGLRLIYFSYDVKMKEKGDIPEGYSVSREKKERFSLILESASTNQTSMYLCASNPKGTANQPQHFGDGTRLSIL.